This T cell receptor beta chain was sequenced during a study of shared clonotypes between healthy human individuals. Method: immunoSEQ multiplex PCR; TCRdb's copy keeps in-frame clones and lacks some. Of millions of clones detected, under 95% appear once; the ten largest clones hold 1.7%. CDR3 length: 15 residues. Germline-derived CDR1 and CDR2 are MNHEY and SMNVEV (reference sequence). The ends were cut back, 9 bases at V and 3 bases at J, with 18 bases in the middle. This clone was seen a single time. Terminally differentiated effector memory CD45RA+ cells were excluded from the naive CD8 cells, which were CD45RO-negative and positively selected for CCR7.

The clonotype was recovered from a young man in good health. Some clones in this sample may be carry-over from other donors' samples. The chain couples TRBV27 to TRBJ2-4, with D unclear. The material sequenced was naive CD8+ T cells from PBMCs. The CDR3 nucleotides read TGTGCCAGTGGTAATTTAACCTTGGGCAAAAACATTCAGTACTTC. The encoded protein is CASGNLTLGKNIQYF.